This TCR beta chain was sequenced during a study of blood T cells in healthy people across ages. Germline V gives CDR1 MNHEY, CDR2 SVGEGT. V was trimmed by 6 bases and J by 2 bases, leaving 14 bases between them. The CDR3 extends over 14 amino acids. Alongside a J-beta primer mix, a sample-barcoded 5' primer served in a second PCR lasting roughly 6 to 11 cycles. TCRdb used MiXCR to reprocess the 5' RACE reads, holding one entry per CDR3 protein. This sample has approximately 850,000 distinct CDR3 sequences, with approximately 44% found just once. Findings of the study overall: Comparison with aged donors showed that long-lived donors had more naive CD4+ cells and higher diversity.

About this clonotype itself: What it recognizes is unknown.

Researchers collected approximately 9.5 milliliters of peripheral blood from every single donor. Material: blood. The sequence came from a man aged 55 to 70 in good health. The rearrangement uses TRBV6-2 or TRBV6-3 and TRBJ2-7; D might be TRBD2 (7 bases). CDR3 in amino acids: CASSWDGGPYEQYF. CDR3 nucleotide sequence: TGTGCCAGCAGCTGGGACGGGGGGCCCTACGAGCAGTACTTC.